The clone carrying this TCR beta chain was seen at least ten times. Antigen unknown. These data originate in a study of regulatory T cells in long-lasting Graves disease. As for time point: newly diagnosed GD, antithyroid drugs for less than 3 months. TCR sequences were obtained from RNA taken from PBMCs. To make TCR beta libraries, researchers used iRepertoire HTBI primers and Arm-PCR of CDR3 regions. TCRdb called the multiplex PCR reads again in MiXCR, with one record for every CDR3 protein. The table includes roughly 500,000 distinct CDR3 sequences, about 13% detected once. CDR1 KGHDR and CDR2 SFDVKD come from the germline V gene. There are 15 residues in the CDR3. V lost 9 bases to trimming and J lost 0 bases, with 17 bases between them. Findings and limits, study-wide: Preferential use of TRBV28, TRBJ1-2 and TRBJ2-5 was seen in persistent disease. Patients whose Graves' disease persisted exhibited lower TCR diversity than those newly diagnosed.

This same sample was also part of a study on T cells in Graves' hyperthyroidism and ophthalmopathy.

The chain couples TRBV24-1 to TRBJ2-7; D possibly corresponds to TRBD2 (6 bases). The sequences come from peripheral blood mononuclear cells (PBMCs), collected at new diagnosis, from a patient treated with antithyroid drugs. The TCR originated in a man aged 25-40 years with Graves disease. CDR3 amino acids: CATVMGLQSSYEQYF. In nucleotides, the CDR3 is TGTGCCACCGTCATGGGACTCCAGAGCTCCTACGAGCAGTACTTC.